What follows describes a single T cell receptor beta chain. Authors' methods: For nucleated cells, counts were estimated from reference gene primer amplification. The assay was immunoSEQ multiplex PCR, and TCRdb's table has in-frame clones only and misses some. V and J calls and clone size follow that table, whereas D and trimming were derived from the DNA. The data contain hundreds of thousands of clones, about 90% of them singletons. This entry belongs to a study of blood T cell repertoires in COVID-19. Study-level background: Sample material is recorded as cDNA or gDNA derived from T cells, B-cell-depleted T cells, or PBMCs.

Per the germline V gene, CDR1 is GTSNPN and CDR2 is SVGIG (reference sequence). The CDR3 contains 16 residues. Trimming left V 4 bases short and J 1 base short, with 19 bases between. Seattle researchers signed up patients amid active infection and tracked them longitudinally. Sequencing was done on a sample of peripheral blood. The TCR comes from a woman between 65 and 79 years old with COVID-19, enrolled during active disease. The V gene is TRBV30, the J gene TRBJ1-2; D gene uncertain. The CDR3 spells CAWMRVKHNLNYGYTF. In DNA form, the CDR3 reads TGTGCCTGGATGCGGGTGAAGCACAACCTTAACTATGGCTACACCTTC.